This T cell receptor (beta chain) appears in the sequencing data of a study of blood T cell repertoires in COVID-19. Profiling relied on immunoSEQ multiplex PCR, and the TCRdb table lists in-frame clones only, not all of them. The table includes fewer than 350,000 clones, around 89% detected once. The V gene's germline CDR1 is MNHNY and CDR2 SVGAGI (reference sequence). The length of the CDR3 is 14 residues. Trimming cost V 0 bases and J 7 bases, with 12 bases left between them. The study recruited people aged about 18 to 89 years across some 23 US areas. Membership in each cohort depended on participant-reported clinical history. For recovered donors of Cohort 3, there were two negative PCRs, clearance, or symptom resolution.

The TCR sequence derives from a woman in her thirties or forties who had recovered from COVID-19. The sequenced sample consisted of PBMCs or T cells enriched from blood (not recorded which). The chain uses TRBV6-6 and TRBJ1-2; D ambiguous. CDR3 sequence reads: CASSYSAVLPGYTF. Written as DNA, the CDR3 is TGTGCCAGCAGTTACTCGGCGGTTCTGCCTGGCTACACCTTC.